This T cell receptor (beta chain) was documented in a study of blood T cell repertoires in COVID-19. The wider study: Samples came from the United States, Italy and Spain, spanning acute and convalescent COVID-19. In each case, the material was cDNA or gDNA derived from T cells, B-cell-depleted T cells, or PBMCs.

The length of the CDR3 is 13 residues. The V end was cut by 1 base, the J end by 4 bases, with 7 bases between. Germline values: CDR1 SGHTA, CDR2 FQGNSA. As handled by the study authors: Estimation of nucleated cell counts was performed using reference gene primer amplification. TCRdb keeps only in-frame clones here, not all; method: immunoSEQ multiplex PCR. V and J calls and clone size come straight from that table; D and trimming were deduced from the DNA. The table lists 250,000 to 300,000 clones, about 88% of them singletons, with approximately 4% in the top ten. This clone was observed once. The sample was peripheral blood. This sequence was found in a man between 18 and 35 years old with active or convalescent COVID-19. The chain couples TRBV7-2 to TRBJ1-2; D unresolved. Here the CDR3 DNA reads TGTGCCAGCAGCTTAGGGTACAGCTATGGCTACACCTTC. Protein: CASSLGYSYGYTF.